This section outlines one TCR beta chain sequence together with its context. Its antigen is not yet known. Base qualities are missing; no much larger clone stands one base away. The data stem from a study of blood T cell repertoires in COVID-19 (dated by TCRdb to the early 2020s). In terms of the full investigation: Samples from collaborators originated in the United States, Italy and Spain and spanned both the acute and convalescent phases of COVID-19. The prospective study material was composed of cDNA or gDNA derived from T cells, B-cell-depleted T cells, or PBMCs. Deeply sampled blood TCRbeta repertoires from subjects exposed to, actively infected with, or recovered from COVID-19 were included in the dataset. The repertoires were released in a freely available public database intended as a resource for research on the immune response to SARS-CoV-2. Samples were obtained from the ongoing ImmuneRACE study (first 160 participants) and from 1,200 or so subjects provided by 6 global collaborators. Nearly every sample came with metadata listing a de-identified subject ID, COVID-19 status, age in years and sex. Where available, HLA class I and class II types were taken from metadata supplied by the sample provider and were not determined by assay-based typing.

In the prospective study, participants were about 18 to 95 years old, resided in about two dozen geographic areas of the United States, and were enrolled through a virtual design. To assign participants to cohorts, the prospective study relied on clinical history that participants themselves reported in a screening survey and a study questionnaire. Exposed participants had been in contact with someone with a PCR-confirmed or clinician-diagnosed COVID-19 case within 2 weeks of study entry. Each participant in the prospective study had whole blood, serum and a nasopharyngeal or oropharyngeal swab collected by mobile phlebotomists. Additional blood draws and questionnaires over an approximately 2-month period could optionally be provided by prospective study participants. Before DNA extraction, prospective study blood samples were shipped either frozen or at room temperature. After removal of 5 bases from V and 10 bases from J, the junction retains 9 bases not matched to a gene. Reading the germline V gene (reference sequence) gives CDR1 SEHNR and CDR2 FQNEAQ. CDR3 length: 14 amino acids, cysteine to phenylalanine. Only the CDR3 DNA stays, 42 bases, in frame from base 1.

On the study overall, not on this receptor specifically: How much clinical and demographic metadata was included differed by source and by participant, and the metadata was provided uncurated.

The immunoSEQ Assay, a bias-controlled multiplex PCR, was used to amplify TCRbeta CDR3 regions from genomic DNA. The published analysis was carried out like this. The number of nucleated cells in each sample was estimated by amplification of reference gene primers within the assay. Sequence reads were collapsed and filtered to measure the absolute abundance of every unique TCRbeta CDR3 rearrangement. For each sample, productive Simpson clonality was calculated as the square root of Simpson's diversity index over productive rearrangements. This immuneACCESS table, as held by TCRdb, lists in-frame sequences with V and J called but not all clones. Of the missing ones, under half trace to an unresolved V gene in checked studies; the others have no known cause. Clone size and V and J calls were adopted from that table, with D and trimming inferred from the DNA. The sample table shows some 340,000 clones, and around nine tenths are seen once. The ten most abundant clones make up around 4.2% of the sample.

The TCR was taken from a woman between 25 and 40 years old who had been exposed to COVID-19. Sequenced material: PBMCs or T cells enriched from blood (not recorded which). The chain uses TRBV7-9 and TRBJ1-4; 8 of the junction bases match TRBD1. The DNA sequence is given as TGTGCCAGCAGCGTCGGACAGGGAACTGGAAAACTGTTTTTT. This sequence encodes CASSVGQGTGKLFF.